These T cell receptor beta chains were read from a single sample in a study of cytomegalovirus exposure and HLA in healthy donors. Repertoires were generated with immunoSEQ multiplex PCR, while TCRdb's copy carries only in-frame clones and drops some. The repertoire holds more than 110,000 clones, with 80% to 85% as singletons. The specimen sequenced was PBMCs. Source of these receptors: a male donor in good health and CMV-seropositive. Each CDR3 is given with its conserved first and last residue. The order of the fields is clone size, V gene, D gene, J gene, CDR3 protein, CDR3 DNA. A D gene is named only where the DNA matches it firmly. Clone size is not always given. Where it is, it says once, few, many or a class for expanded clones.

-	TRBV5-4	TRBD2	TRBJ2-1	CASSRTSGIENEQFF	TGTGCCAGCAGCCGTACTAGCGGGATAGAGAATGAGCAGTTCTTC
-	TRBV7-9	-	TRBJ1-6	CSSSPARVIGSPLHF	TGTTCCAGCAGCCCGGCTCGGGTTATCGGTTCACCCCTCCACTTT
-	TRBV7-9	TRBD1	TRBJ1-3	CASSTGTANLSGNTIYF	TGTGCCAGCAGCACAGGGACAGCGAACCTCTCTGGAAACACCATATATTTT
-	TRBV7-3	TRBD1	TRBJ2-2	CASSSRDRATGELFF	TGTGCCAGCAGCTCCCGGGACAGGGCCACCGGGGAGCTGTTTTTT
-	TRBV18	TRBD1	TRBJ1-2	CASSPAGTGDGYTF	TGTGCCAGCTCACCCGCCGGGACAGGAGATGGCTACACCTTC
-	TRBV4-1	-	TRBJ2-7	CASSQGLLTDREQYF	TGCGCCAGCAGCCAAGGACTCCTAACGGACAGAGAGCAGTACTTC
once	TRBV19	TRBD1	TRBJ2-7	CASSFKAGTGGAGQYF	TGTGCCAGTAGTTTCAAAGCCGGGACAGGGGGCGCCGGGCAGTACTTC
-	TRBV30	-	TRBJ1-2	CAWTASYGYTF	TGTGCCTGGACGGCTAGCTATGGCTACACCTTC
-	TRBV7-2	TRBD2	TRBJ2-3	CASSSGRGGSTDTQYF	TGTGCCAGCAGCTCGGGACGGGGGGGAAGCACAGATACGCAGTATTTT
-	TRBV5-4	TRBD2	TRBJ2-2	CASSLGTSGTGELFF	TGTGCCAGCAGCTTGGGGACTAGCGGGACCGGGGAGCTGTTTTTT
-	TRBV7-8	TRBD1	TRBJ2-7	CASSILQGAFDEQYF	TGTGCCAGCAGCATATTACAGGGGGCGTTCGACGAGCAGTACTTC
once	TRBV5-4	-	TRBJ2-3	CASSLGRGQYF	TGTGCCAGCAGCTTGGGGCGAGGGCAGTATTTT
-	TRBV19	TRBD1	TRBJ2-7	CASSLGQGLTYEQYF	TGTGCCAGTAGTCTAGGACAGGGTTTGACCTACGAGCAGTACTTC
-	TRBV6-5	TRBD1	TRBJ2-7	CASSRTGGGYEQYF	TGTGCCAGCAGTCGAACAGGGGGCGGATACGAGCAGTACTTC
-	TRBV6-5	-	TRBJ1-2	CASRRDTLQYGYTF	TGTGCCAGCAGACGGGACACCCTCCAGTATGGCTACACCTTC
-	TRBV19	TRBD1	TRBJ1-4	CASSHRGKGGEKLFF	TGTGCCAGTAGTCACAGGGGAAAAGGTGGTGAAAAACTGTTTTTT
-	TRBV7-7	-	TRBJ2-3	CASSFNYRTDTQYF	TGTGCTAGCAGCTTTAACTACCGGACAGATACGCAGTATTTT
-	TRBV5-6	TRBD1	TRBJ1-3	CASSLGQGANTIYF	TGTGCCAGCAGCTTGGGACAGGGGGCCAACACCATATATTTT
-	TRBV5-6	-	TRBJ1-4	CASSPPGTGTEKLFF	TGTGCCAGCAGCCCCCCCGGAACAGGGACCGAAAAACTGTTTTTT
-	TRBV12-5	-	TRBJ1-2	CASGLVRGQTILYGYTF	TGTGCTAGTGGTTTGGTACGAGGACAGACTATTCTCTATGGCTACACCTTC
few	TRBV6-4	TRBD1	TRBJ2-1	CASGNTGGSYNEQFF	TGTGCCAGCGGAAATACAGGGGGGTCCTACAATGAGCAGTTCTTC
-	TRBV6-5	-	TRBJ1-6	CASSYFGGRGSPLHF	TGTGCCAGCAGTTACTTCGGGGGACGTGGTTCACCCCTCCACTTT
medium-sized	TRBV19	TRBD1	TRBJ2-7	CASSSRDRVGEQYF	TGTGCCAGTAGTAGCCGGGACAGGGTAGGGGAGCAGTACTTC
-	TRBV10-1	-	TRBJ1-3	CASSDAGISGNTIYF	TGCGCCAGCAGTGATGCAGGAATCTCTGGAAACACCATATATTTT
-	TRBV10-1	TRBD1	TRBJ1-1	CASSGDRTGNTEAFF	TGCGCCAGCAGCGGAGATCGGACAGGGAACACTGAAGCTTTCTTT
-	TRBV7-9	-	TRBJ1-4	CASTPPEQSPTNEKLFF	TGTGCCAGCACCCCGCCAGAACAGTCCCCAACTAATGAAAAACTGTTTTTT
-	TRBV7-3	TRBD2	TRBJ2-1	CASSLTLVGLAGSNEQFF	TGTGCCAGCAGCTTAACGTTGGTTGGGCTAGCGGGTTCCAATGAGCAGTTCTTC
-	TRBV5-1	-	TRBJ1-2	CASSLDNLYGYTF	TGCGCCAGCAGCTTAGACAACCTATATGGCTACACCTTC
-	TRBV7-9	-	TRBJ2-1	CASSLAWQGRRNEQFF	TGTGCCAGCAGCTTAGCTTGGCAGGGGCGGAGGAATGAGCAGTTCTTC
-	TRBV9	TRBD2	TRBJ2-1	CASSEGTSGRGEQFF	TGTGCCAGCAGCGAGGGGACTAGCGGGAGGGGTGAGCAGTTCTTC
-	TRBV11-2	TRBD2	TRBJ2-7	CASSLVAPAGGRVGEQYF	TGTGCCAGCAGCTTAGTTGCGCCCGCGGGGGGCCGGGTCGGCGAGCAGTACTTC
-	TRBV13	-	TRBJ1-2	CASSLGGLSNGYTF	TGTGCCAGCAGCTTAGGGGGCCTTTCTAATGGCTACACCTTC
-	TRBV19	-	TRBJ2-7	CASSSVLPYEQYF	TGTGCCAGTAGCTCAGTTTTACCCTACGAGCAGTACTTC
-	TRBV29-1	-	TRBJ2-5	CSFLGSGQETQYF	TGCAGCTTCTTGGGGAGCGGGCAAGAGACCCAGTACTTC
-	TRBV25-1	TRBD1	TRBJ1-2	CASDGQGYGYTF	TGTGCCAGCGACGGACAGGGCTATGGCTACACCTTC
-	TRBV5-1	TRBD2	TRBJ2-1	CASSSSSGRAYNEQFF	TGCGCCAGCAGCTCGTCGAGCGGGAGGGCTTACAATGAGCAGTTCTTC
-	TRBV7-9	-	TRBJ2-7	CASSLMQGYYEQYF	TGTGCCAGCAGCTTAATGCAGGGGTACTACGAGCAGTACTTC
-	TRBV28	TRBD2	TRBJ2-3	CASNGLAGGWDTQYF	TGTGCCAGCAATGGACTAGCGGGAGGCTGGGATACGCAGTATTTT
-	TRBV9	TRBD1	TRBJ1-6	CASSVGTGGYNSPLHF	TGTGCCAGCAGCGTAGGAACAGGGGGCTATAATTCACCCCTCCACTTT
-	TRBV6-5	TRBD1	TRBJ2-7	CARRDRYEQYF	TGTGCCCGCCGGGACAGATACGAGCAGTACTTC
-	TRBV7-8	-	TRBJ1-2	CASSPLAYRVNYGYTF	TGTGCCAGCAGCCCCCTCGCGTACAGGGTTAACTATGGCTACACCTTC
-	TRBV30	-	TRBJ2-4	CAWSVQIAAKNIQYF	TGTGCCTGGAGTGTTCAAATCGCGGCTAAAAACATTCAGTACTTC
-	TRBV9	-	TRBJ2-1	CASSVRDLENNEQFF	TGTGCCAGCAGCGTAAGGGACTTGGAGAACAATGAGCAGTTCTTC
-	TRBV2	-	TRBJ2-7	CASSTNGVVGEQYF	TGTGCCAGCAGTACTAATGGCGTAGTAGGCGAGCAGTACTTC
-	TRBV5-6	-	TRBJ2-7	CASSLQVTGNYEQYF	TGTGCCAGCAGCTTGCAGGTGACAGGAAACTACGAGCAGTACTTC
-	TRBV6-1	TRBD2	TRBJ2-5	CASSEEGRGETQYF	TGTGCCAGCAGTGAAGAGGGGAGGGGAGAGACCCAGTACTTC
-	TRBV29-1	TRBD2	TRBJ2-3	CSVGQGLAGSDTQYF	TGCAGCGTTGGGCAGGGACTAGCGGGTTCAGATACGCAGTATTTT
-	TRBV7-9	-	TRBJ2-1	CASTQGGIQFF	TGTGCCAGCACCCAAGGCGGGATTCAGTTCTTC
-	TRBV2	-	TRBJ1-2	CASRSEIRQAYGYTF	TGTGCCAGCAGATCCGAAATCCGACAGGCCTATGGCTACACCTTC
-	TRBV5-1	TRBD1	TRBJ1-3	CASSLTQQGTGGNTIYF	TGCGCCAGCAGCTTGACCCAACAGGGGACTGGAGGAAACACCATATATTTT
-	TRBV28	TRBD2	TRBJ2-7	CASITAGGGYEQYF	TGTGCCAGCATTACAGCGGGAGGAGGCTACGAGCAGTACTTC
-	TRBV11-2	-	TRBJ1-6	CASSLGGPRGSPLHF	TGTGCCAGCAGCCTAGGTGGGCCTAGGGGTTCACCCCTCCACTTT
-	TRBV7-8	TRBD1	TRBJ2-7	CASSPGTGGGEQYF	TGTGCCAGCAGCCCGGGGACAGGGGGTGGCGAGCAGTACTTC
once	TRBV11-2	TRBD2	TRBJ2-2	CASSPRGAGEGELFF	TGTGCCAGCAGCCCCCGGGGAGCGGGAGAAGGGGAGCTGTTTTTT
-	TRBV28	-	TRBJ2-7	CASSLAQISYEQYF	TGTGCCAGCAGTTTAGCCCAGATCTCCTACGAGCAGTACTTC
-	TRBV19	-	TRBJ2-1	CASTRGASSYNEQFF	TGTGCCAGTACCCGGGGGGCCTCTTCCTACAATGAGCAGTTCTTC
once	TRBV5-6	TRBD2	TRBJ2-3	CASSFHRTSGSRDTQYF	TGTGCCAGCAGCTTCCACAGGACTAGCGGGAGTCGAGATACGCAGTATTTT